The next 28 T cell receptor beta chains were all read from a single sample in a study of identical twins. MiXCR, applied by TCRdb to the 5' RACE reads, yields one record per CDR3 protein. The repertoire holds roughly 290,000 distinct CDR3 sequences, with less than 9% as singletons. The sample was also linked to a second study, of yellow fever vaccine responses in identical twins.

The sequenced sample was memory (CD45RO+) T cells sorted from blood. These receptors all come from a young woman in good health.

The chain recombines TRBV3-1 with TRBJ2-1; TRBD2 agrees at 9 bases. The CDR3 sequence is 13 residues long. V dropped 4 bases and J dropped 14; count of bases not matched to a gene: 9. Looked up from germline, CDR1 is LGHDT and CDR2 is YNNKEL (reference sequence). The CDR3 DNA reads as TGTGCCAGCAGCCCTACCACTAGCGGGTCTAAGTTCTTC. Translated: CASSPTTSGSKFF.

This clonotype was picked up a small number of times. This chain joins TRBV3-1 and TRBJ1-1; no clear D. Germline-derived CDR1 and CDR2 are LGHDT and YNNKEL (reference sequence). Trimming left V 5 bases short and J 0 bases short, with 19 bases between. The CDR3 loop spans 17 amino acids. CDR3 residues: CASSKGIDWIMNTEAFF. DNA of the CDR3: TGTGCCAGCAGCAAAGGAATTGACTGGATAATGAACACTGAAGCTTTCTTT.

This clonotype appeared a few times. The CDR3 here is CASNIFNNEQFF. The DNA for the CDR3 is TGTGCCAGCAACATTTTTAACAATGAGCAGTTCTTC. V usage is TRBV11-3 and J usage is TRBJ2-1; D remains ambiguous. Trimming cost V 7 bases and J 5 bases, with 9 bases left between them. CDR1 is SGHNT, CDR2 YENEEA, per germline. This CDR3 has 12 amino acids.

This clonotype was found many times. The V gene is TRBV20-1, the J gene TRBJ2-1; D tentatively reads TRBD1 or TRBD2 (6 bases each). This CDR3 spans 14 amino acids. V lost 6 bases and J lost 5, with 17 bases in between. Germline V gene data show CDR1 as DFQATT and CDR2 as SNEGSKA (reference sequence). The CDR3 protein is CSAEHRRGHNEQFF. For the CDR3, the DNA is TGCAGTGCGGAGCACCGTCGGGGGCACAATGAGCAGTTCTTC.

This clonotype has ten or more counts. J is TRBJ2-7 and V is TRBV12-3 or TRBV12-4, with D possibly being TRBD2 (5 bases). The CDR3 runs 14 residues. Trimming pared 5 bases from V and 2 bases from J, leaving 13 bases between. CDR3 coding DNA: TGTGCCAGCAGTCCTCAACTAGATCCCTACGAGCAGTACTTC. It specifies CASSPQLDPYEQYF.

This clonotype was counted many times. The CDR3 DNA reads TGTGCCAGCAGCCAAGCAGGGGGCTCCTACGAGCAGTACTTC. Translating it yields CASSQAGGSYEQYF. The J gene is TRBJ2-7, the V gene TRBV3-1; 7 bases are shared with TRBD1. CDR1 is LGHDT, CDR2 YNNKEL, per germline (reference sequence). This CDR3 spans 14 amino acids. V lost 1 base and J lost 0; bases outside the gene matches: 0.

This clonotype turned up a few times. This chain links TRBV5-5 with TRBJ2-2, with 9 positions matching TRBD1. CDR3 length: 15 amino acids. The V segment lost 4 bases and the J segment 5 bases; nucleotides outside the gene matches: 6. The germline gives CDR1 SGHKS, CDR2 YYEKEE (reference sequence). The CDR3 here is CASSPGTGFTGELFF. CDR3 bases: TGTGCCAGCAGCCCCGGGACAGGGTTTACCGGGGAGCTGTTTTTT. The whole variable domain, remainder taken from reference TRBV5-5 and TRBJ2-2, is DAGVTQSPTHLIKTRGQQVTLRCSPISGHKSVSWYQQVLGQGPQFIFQYYEKEERGRGNFPDRFSARQFPNYSSELNVNALLLGDSALYLCASSPGTGFTGELFFGEGSRLTVL.

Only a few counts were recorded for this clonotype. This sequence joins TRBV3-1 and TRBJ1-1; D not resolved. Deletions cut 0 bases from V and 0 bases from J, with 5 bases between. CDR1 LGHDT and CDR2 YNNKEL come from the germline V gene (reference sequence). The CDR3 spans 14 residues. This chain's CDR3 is CASSQEGMNTEAFF. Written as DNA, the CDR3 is TGTGCCAGCAGCCAAGAAGGGATGAACACTGAAGCTTTCTTT.

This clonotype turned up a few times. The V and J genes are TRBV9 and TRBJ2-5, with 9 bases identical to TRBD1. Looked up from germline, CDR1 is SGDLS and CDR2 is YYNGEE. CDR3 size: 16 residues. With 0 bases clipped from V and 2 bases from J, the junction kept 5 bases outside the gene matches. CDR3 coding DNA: TGTGCCAGCAGCGTAGGACCGGGACAGGGACAAGAGACCCAGTACTTC. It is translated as CASSVGPGQGQETQYF.

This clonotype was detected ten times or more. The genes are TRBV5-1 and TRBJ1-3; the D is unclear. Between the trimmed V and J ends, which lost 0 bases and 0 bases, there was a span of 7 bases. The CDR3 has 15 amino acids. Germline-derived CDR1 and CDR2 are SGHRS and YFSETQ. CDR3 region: CASSLGASSGNTIYF. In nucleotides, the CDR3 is TGCGCCAGCAGCTTGGGGGCTAGCTCTGGAAACACCATATATTTT.

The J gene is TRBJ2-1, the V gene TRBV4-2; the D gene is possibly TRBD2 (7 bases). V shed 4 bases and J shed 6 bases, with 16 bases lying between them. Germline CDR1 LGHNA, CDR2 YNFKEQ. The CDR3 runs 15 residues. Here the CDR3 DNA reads TGTGCCAGCAGCCCACCGGGGGGCCAGGTCAATGAGCAGTTCTTC. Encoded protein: CASSPPGGQVNEQFF.

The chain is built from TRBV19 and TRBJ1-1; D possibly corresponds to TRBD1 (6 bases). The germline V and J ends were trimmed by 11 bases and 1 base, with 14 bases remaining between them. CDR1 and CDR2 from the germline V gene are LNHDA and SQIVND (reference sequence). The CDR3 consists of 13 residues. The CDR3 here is CAAGGRGNTEAFF. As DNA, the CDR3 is TGTGCCGCGGGGGGCCGGGGGAACACTGAAGCTTTCTTT.

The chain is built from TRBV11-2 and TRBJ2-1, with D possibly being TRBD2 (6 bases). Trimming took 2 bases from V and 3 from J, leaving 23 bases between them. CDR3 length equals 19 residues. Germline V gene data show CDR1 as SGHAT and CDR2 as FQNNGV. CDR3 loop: CASSLTSRSLAPVYNEQFF. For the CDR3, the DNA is TGTGCCAGCAGCTTAACCTCCCGCTCTCTAGCGCCAGTCTACAATGAGCAGTTCTTC.

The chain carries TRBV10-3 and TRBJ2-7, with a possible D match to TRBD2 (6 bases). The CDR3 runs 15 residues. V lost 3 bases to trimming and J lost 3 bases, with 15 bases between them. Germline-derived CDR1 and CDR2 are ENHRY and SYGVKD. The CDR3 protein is CAISDGAGSNYEQYV. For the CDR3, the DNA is TGTGCCATCAGTGATGGGGCGGGGTCTAACTACGAGCAGTACGTC.

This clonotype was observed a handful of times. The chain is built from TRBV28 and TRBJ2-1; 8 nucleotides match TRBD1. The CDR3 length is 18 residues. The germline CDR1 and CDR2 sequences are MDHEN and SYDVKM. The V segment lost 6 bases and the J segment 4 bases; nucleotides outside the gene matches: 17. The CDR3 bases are TGTGCCAGCAGCGACAGGGGTCTAACGGGACTGGGTTACAATGAGCAGTTCTTC. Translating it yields CASSDRGLTGLGYNEQFF. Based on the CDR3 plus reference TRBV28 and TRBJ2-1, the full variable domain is DVKVTQSSRYLVKRTGEKVFLECVQDMDHENMFWYRQDPGLGLRLIYFSYDVKMKEKGDIPEGYSVSREKKERFSLILESASTNQTSMYLCASSDRGLTGLGYNEQFFGPGTRLTVL.

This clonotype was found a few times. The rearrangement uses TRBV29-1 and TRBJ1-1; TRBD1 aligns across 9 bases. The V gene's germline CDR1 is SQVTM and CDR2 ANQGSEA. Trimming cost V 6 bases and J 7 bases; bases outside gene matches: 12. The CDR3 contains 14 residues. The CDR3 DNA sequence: TGCAGCGTAACAAACAGGGGGCAGGCGGGTGAAGCTTTCTTT. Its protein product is CSVTNRGQAGEAFF.

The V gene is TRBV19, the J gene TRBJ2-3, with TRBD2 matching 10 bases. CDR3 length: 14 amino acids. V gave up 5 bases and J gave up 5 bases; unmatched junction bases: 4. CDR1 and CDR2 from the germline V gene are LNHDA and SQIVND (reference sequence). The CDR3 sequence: CASSGRLAGDTQYF. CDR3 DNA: TGTGCCAGTAGTGGAAGACTAGCGGGAGATACGCAGTATTTT.

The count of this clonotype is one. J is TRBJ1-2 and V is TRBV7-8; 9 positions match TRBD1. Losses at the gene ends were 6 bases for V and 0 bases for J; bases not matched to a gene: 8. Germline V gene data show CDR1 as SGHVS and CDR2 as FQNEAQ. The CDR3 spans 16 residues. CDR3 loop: CASRPPGQGPNYGYTF. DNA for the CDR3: TGTGCCAGCAGACCTCCGGGACAGGGTCCTAACTATGGCTACACCTTC. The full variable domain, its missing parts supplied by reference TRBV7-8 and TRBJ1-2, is GAGVSQSPRYKVAKRGQDVALRCDPISGHVSLFWYQQALGQGPEFLTYFQNEAQLDKSGLPSDRFFAERPEGSVSTLKIQRTQQEDSAVYLCASRPPGQGPNYGYTFGSGTRLTVV.

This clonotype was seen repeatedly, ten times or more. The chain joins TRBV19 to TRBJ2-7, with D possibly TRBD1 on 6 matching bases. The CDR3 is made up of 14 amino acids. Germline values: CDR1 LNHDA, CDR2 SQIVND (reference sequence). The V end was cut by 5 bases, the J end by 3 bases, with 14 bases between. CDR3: CASSLKGQYYEQYF. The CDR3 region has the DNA TGTGCCAGTAGTCTAAAAGGACAGTACTACGAGCAGTACTTC. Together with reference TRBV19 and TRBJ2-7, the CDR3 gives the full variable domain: DGGITQSPKYLFRKEGQNVTLSCEQNLNHDAMYWYRQDPGQGLRLIYYSQIVNDFQKGDIAEGYSVSREKKESFPLTVTSAQKNPTAFYLCASSLKGQYYEQYFGPGTRLTVT.

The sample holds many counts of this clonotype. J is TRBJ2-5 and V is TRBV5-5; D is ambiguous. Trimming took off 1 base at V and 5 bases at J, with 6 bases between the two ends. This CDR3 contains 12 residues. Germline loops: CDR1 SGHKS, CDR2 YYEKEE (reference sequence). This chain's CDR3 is CASSLILETQYF. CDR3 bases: TGTGCCAGCAGCTTGATTTTGGAGACCCAGTACTTC.

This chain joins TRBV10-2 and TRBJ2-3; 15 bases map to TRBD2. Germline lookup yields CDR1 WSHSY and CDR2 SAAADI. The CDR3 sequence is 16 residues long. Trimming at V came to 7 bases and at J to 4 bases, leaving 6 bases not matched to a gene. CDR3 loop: CASKRTSGGAADTQYF. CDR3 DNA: TGCGCCAGCAAACGGACTAGCGGGGGGGCGGCAGATACGCAGTATTTT.

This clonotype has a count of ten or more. This CDR3 reads CSVRPVGENIQYF. The CDR3 DNA is TGCAGCGTTCGACCCGTTGGGGAAAACATTCAGTACTTC. The V gene is TRBV29-1, the J gene TRBJ2-4, with D hard to call. Germline V gene data show CDR1 as SQVTM and CDR2 as ANQGSEA. Trimming removed 5 bases from V and 5 bases from J, with 13 bases in between. The CDR3 has 13 residues.

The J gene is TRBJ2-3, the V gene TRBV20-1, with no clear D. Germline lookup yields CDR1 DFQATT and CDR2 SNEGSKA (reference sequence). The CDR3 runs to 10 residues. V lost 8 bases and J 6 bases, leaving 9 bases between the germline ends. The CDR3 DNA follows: TGCAGTTCGACCGGGGATACGCAGTATTTT. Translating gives CSSTGDTQYF.

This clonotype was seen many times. The CDR3 region has the DNA TGTGCCAGCAGTTTAGGAGGGACACACTCTTACGAGCAGTACGTC. Translated, it gives CASSLGGTHSYEQYV. The V gene is TRBV12-3 or TRBV12-4, the J gene TRBJ2-7; the D gene is possibly TRBD1 (6 bases). The V and J ends lost 1 base and 4 bases respectively, with 14 bases between them. The CDR3 sequence is 15 residues long.

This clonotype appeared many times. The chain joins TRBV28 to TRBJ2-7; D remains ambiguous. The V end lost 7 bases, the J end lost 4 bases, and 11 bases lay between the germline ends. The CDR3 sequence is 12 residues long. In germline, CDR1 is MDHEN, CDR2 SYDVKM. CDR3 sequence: CASTGEVYEQYF. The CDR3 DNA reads TGTGCCAGCACCGGAGAGGTATACGAGCAGTACTTC.

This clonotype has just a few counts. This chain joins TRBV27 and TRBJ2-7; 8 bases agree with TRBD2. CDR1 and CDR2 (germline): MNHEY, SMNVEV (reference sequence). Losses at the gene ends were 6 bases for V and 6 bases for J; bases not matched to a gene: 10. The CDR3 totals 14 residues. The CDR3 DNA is TGTGCCAGCAGACCCGGGACTAGAAAGGCCGAGCAGTACTTC. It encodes CASRPGTRKAEQYF.

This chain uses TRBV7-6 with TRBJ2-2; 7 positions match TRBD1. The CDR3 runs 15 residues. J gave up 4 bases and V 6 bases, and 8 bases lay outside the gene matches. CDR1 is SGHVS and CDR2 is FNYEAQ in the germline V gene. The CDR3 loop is CASSTDRISTGELFF. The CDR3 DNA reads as TGTGCCAGCAGTACGGACAGGATATCCACCGGGGAGCTGTTTTTT.

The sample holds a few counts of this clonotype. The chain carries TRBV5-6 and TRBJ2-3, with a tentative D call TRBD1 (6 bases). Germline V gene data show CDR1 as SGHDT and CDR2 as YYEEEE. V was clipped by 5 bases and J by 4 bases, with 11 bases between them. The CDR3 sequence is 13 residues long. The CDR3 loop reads CASSSQGADTQYF. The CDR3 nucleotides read TGTGCCAGCAGTTCACAGGGAGCAGATACGCAGTATTTT.